This T cell receptor beta chain was captured in a study of sequential checkpoint blockade in melanoma. As for treatment: randomized to nivolumab then ipilimumab (arm A) or the reverse (arm B). This clone was observed a few times. The junction departs from the called germline gene at one end, perhaps through a read error. Produced via immunoSEQ multiplex PCR; TCRdb's table is partial and in-frame only. In the table there are approximately 11,000 clones, 60% to 80% of which are singletons. The V gene's germline CDR1 is SGHVS and CDR2 FQNEAQ. The CDR3 contains 15 residues. Material: CD8+ T cells sorted from blood (inferred from file names), obtained from a patient given nivolumab and ipilimumab in sequence. The TCR was taken from a human donor with melanoma. This chain links TRBV7-8 with TRBJ2-7; 11 nucleotides agree with TRBD2. The CDR3 here is CASSQASGGSYEQYF. Here the CDR3 DNA reads TGCGCCAGCAGCCAAGCTAGCGGGGGGTCCTACGAGCAGTACTTC.